This T cell receptor beta chain was sequenced for a study of T cells after yellow fever vaccination. A note on this clonotype: Its cognate antigen is unknown.

Template-switching 5'RACE yielded the TCR cDNA; a universal primer site and UMIs were added in the process. Each CDR3 protein gets one entry after TCRdb re-called the 5' RACE reads with MiXCR. The repertoire holds under 550,000 distinct CDR3 sequences, with about a fifth as singletons. This CDR3 contains 14 residues. Deletions cut 6 bases from V and 8 bases from J, with 16 bases between. The germline V gene has CDR1 SGHTA and CDR2 FQGNSA. Notes on the study in general: Contaminants from the bulk population, in the form of abundant clonotypes, could be found in FACS-sorted repertoires. Re-detected after boosting: most primary clones, approximately 97% of CD4 and roughly 90% of CD8.

This sequence originates from a man aged 18 to 29 who received the YFV17D yellow fever vaccine. The genes are TRBV7-2 and TRBJ1-4, with a weak D call TRBD1 (6 bases). The starting material was PBMCs, obtained approximately 20 days after the first yellow fever vaccination. DNA of the CDR3: TGTGCCAGCAGTGTACAGGGCAGCTCCGAAAAACTGTTTTTT. It is translated as CASSVQGSSEKLFF. Full variable domain (outside the CDR3, taken from reference TRBV7-2 and TRBJ1-4): GAGVSQSPSNKVTEKGKDVELRCDPISGHTALYWYRQSLGQGLEFLIYFQGNSAPDKSGLPSDRFSAERTGGSVSTLTIQRTQQEDSAVYLCASSVQGSSEKLFFGSGTQLSVL.